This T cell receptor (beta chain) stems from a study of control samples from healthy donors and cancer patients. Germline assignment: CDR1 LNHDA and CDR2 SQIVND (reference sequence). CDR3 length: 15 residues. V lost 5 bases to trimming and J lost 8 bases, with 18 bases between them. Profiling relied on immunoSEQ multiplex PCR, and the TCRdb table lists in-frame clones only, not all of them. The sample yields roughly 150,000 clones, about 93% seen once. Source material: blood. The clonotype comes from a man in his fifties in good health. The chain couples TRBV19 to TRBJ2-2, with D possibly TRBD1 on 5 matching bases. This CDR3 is CASSSQAARAGELFF. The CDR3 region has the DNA TGTGCCAGTAGTTCCCAAGCCGCCAGGGCGGGGGAGCTGTTTTTT. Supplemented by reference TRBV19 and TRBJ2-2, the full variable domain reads DGGITQSPKYLFRKEGQNVTLSCEQNLNHDAMYWYRQDPGQGLRLIYYSQIVNDFQKGDIAEGYSVSREKKESFPLTVTSAQKNPTAFYLCASSSQAARAGELFFGEGSRLTVL.